This T cell receptor (beta chain) was identified in a study of T cells in Graves' hyperthyroidism and ophthalmopathy. V was pared by 2 bases and J by 4 bases, with 7 bases of the junction left unmatched. The CDR3 is made up of 15 amino acids. Germline lookup yields CDR1 GTSNPN and CDR2 SVGIG (reference sequence). This clonotype has a count of ten or more. What it binds is unknown. Overall study results and limits: A model using 13 V-J features told ophthalmopathy apart from stable hyperthyroidism. Prediction of ophthalmopathy progression came a median around 6 months pre-onset.

Researchers amplified the TCR beta CDR3 regions from RNA transcripts. Researchers ran a first-round RT-PCR on the TCR CDR3 using the HTBI primer set. TCRdb called the multiplex PCR reads again in MiXCR, with one record for every CDR3 protein. The top ten clones hold around 17% of a sample with some 500,000 distinct CDR3 sequences, around an eighth of them seen once. Sequencing was performed on blood. The genes are TRBV30 and TRBJ2-3; TRBD2 aligns across 9 bases. The sequence derives from a woman aged 18-29 years with Graves' hyperthyroidism. This CDR3 is CAWSISAGGPDTQYF. In nucleotides, the CDR3 is TGTGCCTGGAGTATCTCTGCGGGAGGGCCAGATACGCAGTATTTT.